These 21 T cell receptor beta chains came from one sample sequenced in a study of blood T cell repertoires in COVID-19. Clones were sequenced by immunoSEQ multiplex PCR, and TCRdb holds only the in-frame ones, with some missing. Of tens of thousands of clones listed, 82% are singletons. Material: peripheral blood. These receptors were collected from a woman in her fifties or sixties with acute or convalescent COVID-19.

This chain connects TRBV7-8 to TRBJ1-2, with D perhaps TRBD1 (5 bases). Germline V CDR1 and CDR2: SGHVS, FQNEAQ. The CDR3 loop spans 13 amino acids. V was shortened by 1 base and J by 7 bases, with 10 bases between the two germline ends. CDR3 in DNA: TGTGCCAGCAGCTTAGGGCAGGGTCCTGGCTACACCTTC. The encoded protein is CASSLGQGPGYTF.

The chain employs TRBV5-1 and TRBJ2-3; a possible D gene is TRBD1 (6 bases). V gave up 7 bases and J gave up 1 base, with 22 bases separating them. Germline CDR1 SGHRS, CDR2 YFSETQ. The CDR3 sequence is 17 residues long. CDR3 amino acids: CASSLPPQGLGTDTQYF. CDR3 nucleotides: TGCGCCAGCTCGCTACCTCCTCAGGGGTTAGGCACAGATACGCAGTATTTT.

CDR3 sequence: CASSYSRAAPEAFF. CDR3 DNA: TGTGCCAGCAGTTACTCGAGAGCTGCTCCAGAAGCTTTCTTT. The V call is TRBV6-5, the J call TRBJ1-1; D not resolved. Germline assignment: CDR1 MNHEY and CDR2 SVGAGI. CDR3 size: 14 residues. Trimming took 0 bases from V and 8 from J, leaving 13 bases between them.

The chain is built from TRBV5-3 and TRBJ2-1; a weak D match, TRBD1 (5 bases). TRBV5-3 counts as an open reading frame of uncertain function. The CDR3 spans 16 residues. V lost 1 base to trimming and J lost 0 bases, with 11 bases between them. This chain's CDR3 is CARSLTRQSSYNEQFF. For the CDR3, the DNA is TGTGCCAGAAGCTTGACCAGACAGAGCTCCTACAATGAGCAGTTCTTC.

The chain has TRBV5-6 and TRBJ2-1, with a possible D match to TRBD1 (6 bases). Germline V gene sequence: CDR1 SGHDT, CDR2 YYEEEE. The V end was cut by 2 bases, the J end by 0 bases, with 9 bases between. The CDR3 has 15 residues. The CDR3 DNA is TGTGCCAGCAGCTTATGGGACACCTCCTACAATGAGCAGTTCTTC. This codes for CASSLWDTSYNEQFF.

This clone was seen a few times. CDR3 in amino acids: CASSEEGSYGYTF. CDR3 bases: TGCGCCAGCAGTGAAGAGGGTAGCTATGGCTACACCTTC. The J gene is TRBJ1-2, the V gene TRBV10-1; D is ambiguous. CDR3 length: 13 amino acids. Germline lookup yields CDR1 WNHNN and CDR2 SYGVQD (reference sequence). Trimming pared 3 bases from V and 4 bases from J, leaving 9 bases between.

The V call is TRBV5-4, the J call TRBJ2-5; D is ambiguous. Trimming left V 7 bases short and J 2 bases short, with 9 bases between. Germline CDR1 and CDR2: SGHNT and YYREEE (reference sequence). The CDR3 has 12 residues. Here the CDR3 reads CASGPGQETQYF. The CDR3 DNA reads as TGTGCCAGCGGGCCTGGGCAAGAGACCCAGTACTTC. The full variable domain, completed using reference TRBV5-4 and TRBJ2-5, is ETGVTQSPTHLIKTRGQQVTLRCSSQSGHNTVSWYQQALGQGPQFIFQYYREEENGRGNFPPRFSGLQFPNYSSELNVNALELDDSALYLCASGPGQETQYFGPGTRLLVL.

The V and J genes are TRBV5-6 and TRBJ2-1; 7 nucleotides agree with TRBD2. The ends lost 2 bases at V and 4 bases at J; junction bases unmatched: 6. This CDR3 spans 15 amino acids. CDR1 SGHDT and CDR2 YYEEEE come from the germline V gene. CDR3 sequence: CASSFGRARYNEQFF. The CDR3 DNA follows: TGTGCCAGCAGCTTTGGGAGGGCAAGATACAATGAGCAGTTCTTC.

This rearrangement joins TRBV7-9 to TRBJ2-3; D is unclear. CDR3 size: 17 residues. Germline CDR1 and CDR2: SEHNR and FQNEAQ (reference sequence). V gave up 3 bases and J gave up 0 bases, with 16 bases separating them. The CDR3 DNA reads TGTGCCAGCAGCTTGGCCCGTTTGGCTAGGAGCACAGATACGCAGTATTTT. It codes for CASSLARLARSTDTQYF.

The rearrangement uses TRBV14 and TRBJ1-2, with D hard to call. Germline values: CDR1 SGHDN, CDR2 FVKESK. The V end lost 0 bases, the J end lost 12 bases, and 14 bases lay between the germline ends. This CDR3 region has 13 residues. CDR3 protein: CASSQDVQSEDTF. The CDR3 DNA sequence: TGTGCCAGCAGCCAAGATGTACAGAGTGAAGACACCTTC. The variable domain in full, with the rest retrieved from reference TRBV14 and TRBJ1-2, is EAGVTQFPSHSVIEKGQTVTLRCDPISGHDNLYWYRRVMGKEIKFLLHFVKESKQDESGMPNNRFLAERTGGTYSTLKVQPAELEDSGVYFCASSQDVQSEDTFGSGTRLTVV.

V usage is TRBV10-2 and J usage is TRBJ1-4; the match to TRBD1 covers 8 bases. Trimming cost V 2 bases and J 8 bases; bases outside gene matches: 4. From germline, CDR1 is WSHSY and CDR2 SAAADI. CDR3 size: 14 residues. In nucleotides, the CDR3 is TGCGCCAGCAGTGAGGACAGGGGAATGGAAAAACTGTTTTTT. Encoded protein: CASSEDRGMEKLFF.

The chain links TRBV19 to TRBJ2-1; D uncertain. Looked up from germline, CDR1 is LNHDA and CDR2 is SQIVND (reference sequence). The CDR3 has 13 amino acids. Trimming shortened V by 4 bases and J by 2 bases, and 6 bases separated the two germline ends. CDR3: CASSTSAYNEQFF. The CDR3 region has the DNA TGTGCCAGTAGTACCTCGGCCTACAATGAGCAGTTCTTC.

This chain uses TRBV5-4 with TRBJ2-7; TRBD1 agrees at 9 bases. Trimming at V came to 3 bases and at J to 3 bases, leaving 1 base not matched to a gene. This CDR3 is built from 13 residues. Germline V gene sequence: CDR1 SGHNT, CDR2 YYREEE (reference sequence). This chain's CDR3 is CASSSGQGYEQYF. CDR3 bases: TGTGCCAGCAGCTCGGGACAGGGCTACGAGCAGTACTTC.

This rearrangement joins TRBV6-6 to TRBJ2-2; no firm D call. This CDR3 is 11 amino acids long. V was trimmed by 8 bases and J by 6 bases, leaving 7 bases between them. The germline V gene encodes CDR1 MNHNY and CDR2 SVGAGI (reference sequence). CDR3 protein: CASGQPGELFF. The CDR3 DNA is TGTGCCAGCGGGCAACCCGGGGAGCTGTTTTTT.

The V and J genes are TRBV6-2 or TRBV6-3 and TRBJ1-4; 7 bases fit TRBD1. V trimming: 4 bases; J trimming: 7 bases; junction bases outside the gene matches: 3. CDR1 is MNHEY, CDR2 SVGEGT, per germline. The CDR3 sequence is 13 residues long. The DNA for the CDR3 is TGTGCCAGCAGTTCCAGGGGGGTTGAAAAACTGTTTTTT. Protein: CASSSRGVEKLFF.

This chain joins TRBV24-1 and TRBJ1-5, with TRBD1 matching over 11 bases. Germline loops: CDR1 KGHDR, CDR2 SFDVKD. V lost 0 bases and J lost 2; bases outside the gene matches: 2. The CDR3 is 17 amino acids. The DNA for the CDR3 is TGTGCCACCAGTGATTTGTGGGACAGGGGGTGCAATCAGCCCCAGCATTTT. It encodes CATSDLWDRGCNQPQHF.

The rearrangement joins TRBV7-6 to TRBJ2-7, with D tentatively TRBD1 (6 bases). Trimming cost V 5 bases and J 5 bases, with 25 bases left between them. Germline V gene lookup returns CDR1 SGHVS and CDR2 FNYEAQ. The CDR3 loop spans 17 amino acids. The CDR3 protein is CASSTPPEPQGIHEQYF. In DNA form, the CDR3 reads TGTGCCAGCAGCACACCTCCGGAACCCCAGGGGATACACGAGCAGTACTTC.

The genes are TRBV6-5 and TRBJ2-1, with TRBD1 identical over 7 bases. V shed 6 bases and J 6 bases; nucleotides not matched to a gene: 2. The CDR3 sequence is 12 residues long. Germline V CDR1 and CDR2: MNHEY, SVGAGI. As DNA, the CDR3 is TGTGCCAGCAGCGGACAGGTCAATGAGCAGTTCTTC. It yields the protein CASSGQVNEQFF.

The V and J genes are TRBV6-2 or TRBV6-3 and TRBJ2-7; D possibly corresponds to TRBD2 (6 bases). The germline V gene has CDR1 MNHEY and CDR2 SVGEGT. The length of the CDR3 is 13 residues. The ends were cut back, 6 bases at V and 2 bases at J, with 11 bases in the middle. CDR3: CASSLGGTYEQYF. The DNA of the CDR3 is TGTGCCAGCAGCCTGGGGGGAACCTACGAGCAGTACTTC.

CDR3 sequence reads: CASSLAGSTDTQYF. The CDR3, as DNA: TGTGCCAGCAGTCTAGCGGGCAGCACAGATACGCAGTATTTT. V and J are TRBV6-5 and TRBJ2-3; 8 positions match TRBD2. The germline V gene has CDR1 MNHEY and CDR2 SVGAGI. CDR3 length: 14 amino acids. V lost 5 bases and J lost 0; bases outside the gene matches: 1.

The chain joins TRBV7-2 to TRBJ1-6; D not certain. Deletions cut 4 bases from V and 15 bases from J, with 13 bases between. This CDR3 spans 12 amino acids. CDR1 and CDR2 (germline): SGHTA, FQGNSA. CDR3 sequence reads: CASSSILGHLHF. CDR3 DNA sequence: TGTGCCAGCAGCTCGATCCTGGGCCACCTCCACTTT.